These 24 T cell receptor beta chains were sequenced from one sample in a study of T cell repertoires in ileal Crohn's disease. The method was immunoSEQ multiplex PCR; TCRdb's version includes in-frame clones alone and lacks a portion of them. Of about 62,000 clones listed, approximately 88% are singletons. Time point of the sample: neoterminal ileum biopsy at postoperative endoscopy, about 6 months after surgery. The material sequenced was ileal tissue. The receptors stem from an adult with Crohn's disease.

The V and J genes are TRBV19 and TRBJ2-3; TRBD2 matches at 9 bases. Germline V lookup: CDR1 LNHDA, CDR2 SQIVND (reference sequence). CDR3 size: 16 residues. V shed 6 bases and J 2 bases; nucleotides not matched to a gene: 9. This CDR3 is CASRRGGAQHTDTQYF. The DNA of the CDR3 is TGTGCCAGTAGGCGGGGGGGGGCCCAACACACAGATACGCAGTATTTT.

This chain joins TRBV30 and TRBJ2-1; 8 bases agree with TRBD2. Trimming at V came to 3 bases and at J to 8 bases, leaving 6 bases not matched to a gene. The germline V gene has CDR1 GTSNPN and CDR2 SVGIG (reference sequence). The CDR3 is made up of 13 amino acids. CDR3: CAWRREDLHEQFF. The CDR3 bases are TGTGCCTGGAGGCGGGAGGACCTCCATGAGCAGTTCTTC.

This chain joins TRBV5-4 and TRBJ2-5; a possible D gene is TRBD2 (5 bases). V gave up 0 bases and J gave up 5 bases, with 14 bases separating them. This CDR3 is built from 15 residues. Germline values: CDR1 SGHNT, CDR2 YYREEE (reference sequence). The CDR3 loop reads CASSLGLTRRETQYF. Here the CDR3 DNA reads TGTGCCAGCAGCTTGGGACTCACGAGGAGGGAGACCCAGTACTTC.

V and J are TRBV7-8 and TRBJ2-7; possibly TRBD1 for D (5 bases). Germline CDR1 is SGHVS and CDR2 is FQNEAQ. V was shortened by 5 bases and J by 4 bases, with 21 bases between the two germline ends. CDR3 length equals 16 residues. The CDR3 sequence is CASSPVAGRAVYEQYV. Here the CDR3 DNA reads TGTGCCAGCAGCCCCGTGGCAGGCAGGGCGGTGTACGAGCAGTACGTC.

The CDR3 nucleotides are TGCAGCGTCACCCGGACTAGCGGGGGGATCACCGGGGAGCTGTTTTTT. It translates to CSVTRTSGGITGELFF. The gene calls are TRBV29-1 and TRBJ2-2; 14 bases fit TRBD2. The CDR3 is made up of 16 amino acids. Germline values: CDR1 SQVTM, CDR2 ANQGSEA. The V gene end was trimmed by 6 bases and the J gene end by 4 bases; junction bases not matched to a gene: 7.

CDR3 loop: CASRMGHLNQPQHF. The CDR3, as DNA: TGTGCCAGCAGAATGGGGCACCTCAATCAGCCCCAGCATTTT. The chain joins TRBV28 to TRBJ1-5; TRBD1 is a possible D gene (5 bases). The CDR3 has 14 residues. V was shortened by 6 bases and J by 3 bases, with 12 bases between the two germline ends. Germline V gene sequence: CDR1 MDHEN, CDR2 SYDVKM. Complete variable domain (other parts from reference TRBV28 and TRBJ1-5): DVKVTQSSRYLVKRTGEKVFLECVQDMDHENMFWYRQDPGLGLRLIYFSYDVKMKEKGDIPEGYSVSREKKERFSLILESASTNQTSMYLCASRMGHLNQPQHFGDGTRLSIL.

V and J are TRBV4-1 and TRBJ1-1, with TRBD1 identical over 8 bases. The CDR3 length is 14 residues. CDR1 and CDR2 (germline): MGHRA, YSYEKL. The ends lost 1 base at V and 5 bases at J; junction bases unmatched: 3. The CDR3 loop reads CASSQGTGWTEAFF. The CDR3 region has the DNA TGCGCCAGCAGCCAAGGGACAGGGTGGACTGAAGCTTTCTTT.

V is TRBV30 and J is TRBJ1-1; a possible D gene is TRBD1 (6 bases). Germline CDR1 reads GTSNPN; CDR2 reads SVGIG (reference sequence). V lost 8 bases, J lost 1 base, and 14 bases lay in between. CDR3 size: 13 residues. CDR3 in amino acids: CAGRTVANTEAFF. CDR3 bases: TGTGCCGGCAGGACAGTCGCGAACACTGAAGCTTTCTTT.

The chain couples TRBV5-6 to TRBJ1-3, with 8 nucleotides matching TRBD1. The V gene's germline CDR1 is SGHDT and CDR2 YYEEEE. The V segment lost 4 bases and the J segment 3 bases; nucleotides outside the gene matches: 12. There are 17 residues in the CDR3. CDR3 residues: CASSTEGQVLFGNTIYF. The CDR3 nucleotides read TGTGCCAGCAGCACCGAGGGACAGGTCTTGTTTGGAAACACCATATATTTT.

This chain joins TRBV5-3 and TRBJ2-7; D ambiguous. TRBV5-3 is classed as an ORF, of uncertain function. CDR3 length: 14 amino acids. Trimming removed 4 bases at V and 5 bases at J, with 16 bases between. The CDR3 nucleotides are TGTGCCAGAAGCCGCCGGCGGCGTTCGAACGAGCAGTACGTC. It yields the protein CARSRRRRSNEQYV.

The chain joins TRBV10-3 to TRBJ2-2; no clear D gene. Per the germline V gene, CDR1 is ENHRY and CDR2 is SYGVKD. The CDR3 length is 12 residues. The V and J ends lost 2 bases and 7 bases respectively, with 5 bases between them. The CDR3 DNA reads TGTGCCATCAGTGAGATTAACGGGGAGCTGTTTTTT. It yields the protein CAISEINGELFF.

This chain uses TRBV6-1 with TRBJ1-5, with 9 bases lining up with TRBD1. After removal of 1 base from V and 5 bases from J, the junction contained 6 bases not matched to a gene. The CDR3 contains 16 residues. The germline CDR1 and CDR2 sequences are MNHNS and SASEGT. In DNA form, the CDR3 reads TGTGCCAGCAGTGAAGGGACAGGGGAGTTCTATCAGCCCCAGCATTTT. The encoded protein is CASSEGTGEFYQPQHF.

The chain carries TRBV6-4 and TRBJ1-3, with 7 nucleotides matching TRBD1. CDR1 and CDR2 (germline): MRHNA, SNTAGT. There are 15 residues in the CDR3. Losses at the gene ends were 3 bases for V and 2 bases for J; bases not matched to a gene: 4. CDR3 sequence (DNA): TGTGCCAGCAGTGAGACAGGGAACCCTGGAAACACCATATATTTT. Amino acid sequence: CASSETGNPGNTIYF.

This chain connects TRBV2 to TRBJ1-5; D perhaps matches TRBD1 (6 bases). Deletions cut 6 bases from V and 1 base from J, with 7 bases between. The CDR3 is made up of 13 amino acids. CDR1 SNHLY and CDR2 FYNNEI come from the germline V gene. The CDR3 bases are TGTGCCAGCAGCAGGGGAAGCAATCAGCCCCAGCATTTT. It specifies CASSRGSNQPQHF.

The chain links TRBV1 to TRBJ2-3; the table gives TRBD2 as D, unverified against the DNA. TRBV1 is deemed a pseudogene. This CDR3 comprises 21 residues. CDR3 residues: CTSSQDGPGALAGGPTDTQYF. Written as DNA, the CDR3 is TGCACCAGCAGCCAAGATGGGCCAGGCGCCCTAGCGGGGGGGCCCACAGATACGCAGTATTTT.

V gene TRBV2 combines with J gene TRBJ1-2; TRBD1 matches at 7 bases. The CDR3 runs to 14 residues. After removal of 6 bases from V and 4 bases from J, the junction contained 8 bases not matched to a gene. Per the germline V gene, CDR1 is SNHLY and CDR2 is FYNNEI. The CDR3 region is CASRGTVRSYGYTF. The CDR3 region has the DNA TGTGCCAGCAGGGGGACAGTTCGAAGCTATGGCTACACCTTC. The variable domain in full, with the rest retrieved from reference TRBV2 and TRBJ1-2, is EPEVTQTPSHQVTQMGQEVILRCVPISNHLYFYWYRQILGQKVEFLVSFYNNEISEKSEIFDDQFSVERPDGSNFTLKIRSTKLEDSAMYFCASRGTVRSYGYTFGSGTRLTVV.

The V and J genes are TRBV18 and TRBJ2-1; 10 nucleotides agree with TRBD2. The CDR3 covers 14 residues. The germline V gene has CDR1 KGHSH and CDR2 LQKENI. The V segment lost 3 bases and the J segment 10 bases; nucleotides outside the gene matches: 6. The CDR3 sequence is CASSPSGGATEQFF. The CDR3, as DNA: TGTGCCAGCTCACCCAGCGGGGGGGCGACGGAGCAGTTCTTC. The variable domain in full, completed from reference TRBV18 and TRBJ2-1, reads NAGVMQNPRHLVRRRGQEARLRCSPMKGHSHVYWYRQLPEEGLKFMVYLQKENIIDESGMPKERFSAEFPKEGPSILRIQQVVRGDSAAYFCASSPSGGATEQFFGPGTRLTVL.

CDR3 protein: CASSQDLTGNEQFF. In DNA form, the CDR3 reads TGTGCCAGCAGCCAAGATCTGACAGGCAATGAGCAGTTCTTC. The chain couples TRBV14 to TRBJ2-1; TRBD1 might be the D (6 bases). V lost 0 bases and J 6 bases, leaving 9 bases between the germline ends. The CDR3 spans 14 residues. In germline, CDR1 is SGHDN, CDR2 FVKESK.

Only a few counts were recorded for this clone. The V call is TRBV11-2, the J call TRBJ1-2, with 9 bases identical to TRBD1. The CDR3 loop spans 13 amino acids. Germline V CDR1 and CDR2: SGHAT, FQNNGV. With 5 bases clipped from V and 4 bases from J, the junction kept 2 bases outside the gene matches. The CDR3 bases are TGTGCCAGCAGCCAGGACAGGGGCTATGGCTACACCTTC. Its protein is CASSQDRGYGYTF.

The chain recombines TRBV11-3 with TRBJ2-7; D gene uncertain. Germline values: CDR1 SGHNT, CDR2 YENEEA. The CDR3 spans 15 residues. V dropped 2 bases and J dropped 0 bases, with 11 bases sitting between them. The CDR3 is CASSLFARSSYEQYF. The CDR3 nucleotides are TGTGCCAGCAGCTTATTTGCAAGGAGCTCCTACGAGCAGTACTTC.

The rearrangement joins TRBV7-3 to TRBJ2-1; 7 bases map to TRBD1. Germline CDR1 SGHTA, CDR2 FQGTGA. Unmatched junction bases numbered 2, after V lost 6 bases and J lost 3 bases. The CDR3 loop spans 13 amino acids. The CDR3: CASSRDSYNEQFF. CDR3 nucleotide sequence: TGTGCCAGCAGTAGGGACAGCTACAATGAGCAGTTCTTC.

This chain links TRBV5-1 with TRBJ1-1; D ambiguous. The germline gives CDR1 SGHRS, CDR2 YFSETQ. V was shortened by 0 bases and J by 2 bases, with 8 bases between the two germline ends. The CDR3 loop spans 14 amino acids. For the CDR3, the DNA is TGCGCCAGCAGCTTGGATGGCGGTAACACTGAAGCTTTCTTT. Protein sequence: CASSLDGGNTEAFF.

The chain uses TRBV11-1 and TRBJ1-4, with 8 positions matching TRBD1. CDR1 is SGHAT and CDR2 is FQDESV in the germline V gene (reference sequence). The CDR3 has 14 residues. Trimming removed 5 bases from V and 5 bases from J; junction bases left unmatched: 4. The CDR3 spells CASSRRQGNEKLFF. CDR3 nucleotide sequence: TGTGCCAGCAGCCGAAGACAGGGGAATGAAAAACTGTTTTTT.

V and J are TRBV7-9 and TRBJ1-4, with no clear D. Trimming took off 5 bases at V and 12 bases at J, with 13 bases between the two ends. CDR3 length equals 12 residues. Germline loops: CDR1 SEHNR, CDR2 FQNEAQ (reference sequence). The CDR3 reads CASSNQDGELFF. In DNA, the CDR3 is TGTGCCAGCAGCAATCAGGATGGCGAACTGTTTTTT.